A selection of T cell receptor beta chains follows, all from one sample in a study of CD4 T cells in relation to SARS-CoV-2 and coronaviruses. This table comes from immunoSEQ multiplex PCR, and its TCRdb copy is limited to in-frame clones, with some not included. The sample has some 42,000 clones, roughly 90% seen once. Sequenced material: memory CD4+ T cells from PBMCs. The receptors were gathered from an adult with COVID-19. The CDR3 runs from the conserved cysteine through the conserved F or W. The order of the fields is V gene, CDR3 length, CDR3 protein.

v_call: TRBV25-1
cdr3_length: 14
cdr3_aa: CASSEEKSGNTIYF

v_call: TRBV6-4
cdr3_length: 14
cdr3_aa: CASSPNYGQETQYF

v_call: TRBV4-1
cdr3_length: 14
cdr3_aa: CASSLRVGTGELFF

v_call: TRBV9
cdr3_length: 15
cdr3_aa: CASSVDEGSTGELFF

v_call: TRBV6-4
cdr3_length: 11
cdr3_aa: CASRRGRSRYF

v_call: TRBV27
cdr3_length: 12
cdr3_aa: CASSLWTGELFF

v_call: TRBV11-3
cdr3_length: 13
cdr3_aa: CASSLASTGELFF

v_call: TRBV11-1
cdr3_length: 15
cdr3_aa: CASSSTGGPDYGYTF

v_call: TRBV5-1
cdr3_length: 14
cdr3_aa: CASSLQTGTYGYTF

v_call: TRBV28
cdr3_length: 14
cdr3_aa: CASSPHNSNQPQHF

v_call: TRBV28
cdr3_length: 16
cdr3_aa: CASRGGRSNSNQPQHF

v_call: TRBV2
cdr3_length: 13
cdr3_aa: CASSPGTGFGYTF

v_call: TRBV5-1
cdr3_length: 15
cdr3_aa: CASSPHQGKASEQYF

v_call: TRBV19
cdr3_length: 12
cdr3_aa: CASRISGDTQYF

v_call: TRBV19
cdr3_length: 14
cdr3_aa: CASSDRLANYGYTF

v_call: TRBV6-5
cdr3_length: 12
cdr3_aa: CASTEDPGELFF

v_call: TRBV6-2/TRBV6-3
cdr3_length: 11
cdr3_aa: CASSYPDEQFF

v_call: TRBV7-2
cdr3_length: 16
cdr3_aa: CASSLGGAGPGEPQHF

v_call: TRBV6-1
cdr3_length: 14
cdr3_aa: CASSDTGGGQPQHF

v_call: TRBV19
cdr3_length: 14
cdr3_aa: CASKVGQGTYEQYF

v_call: TRBV29-1
cdr3_length: 12
cdr3_aa: CSVEVGSTEAFF

v_call: TRBV6-1
cdr3_length: 10
cdr3_aa: CASRGDTQYF

v_call: TRBV6-5
cdr3_length: 12
cdr3_aa: CASRHSGNTIYF

v_call: TRBV24-1
cdr3_length: 13
cdr3_aa: CATSDRTDEKLFF

v_call: TRBV11-3
cdr3_length: 11
cdr3_aa: CASSLENGYTF

v_call: TRBV7-9
cdr3_length: 13
cdr3_aa: CASSFGGYNEQFF

v_call: TRBV7-2
cdr3_length: 15
cdr3_aa: CASSPTAGLNYEQYF

v_call: TRBV6-6
cdr3_length: 13
cdr3_aa: CASTSLGGTEQYF

v_call: TRBV28
cdr3_length: 15
cdr3_aa: CASSTQGGELAEAFF

v_call: TRBV19
cdr3_length: 16
cdr3_aa: CASSIDQGLGADTQYF

v_call: TRBV3-1/TRBV3-2
cdr3_length: 14
cdr3_aa: CASSPTGVATEAFF